This passage covers 22 T cell receptor beta chains from one sample sequenced in a study of early T cells in non-severe SARS-CoV-2 infection. One entry per CDR3 protein, called by TCRdb with MiXCR from the 5' RACE reads. The sample lists about 64,000 distinct CDR3 sequences, approximately 10% occurring once. This sample comprised whole blood, obtained at baseline. These receptors originate from an adult who was a healthcare worker with PCR-confirmed SARS-CoV-2 infection or an uninfected control (not recorded which).

J is TRBJ1-1 and V is TRBV4-1; possible D gene TRBD1, 5 bases. V gave up 1 base and J gave up 1 base, with 13 bases separating them. The CDR3 totals 16 residues. Germline V gives CDR1 MGHRA, CDR2 YSYEKL. The CDR3 here is CASSQAGGIRNTEAFF. CDR3 sequence (DNA): TGCGCCAGCAGCCAAGCTGGGGGGATCCGGAACACTGAAGCTTTCTTT.

V usage is TRBV2 and J usage is TRBJ1-2; TRBD1 might be the D (5 bases). The germline gives CDR1 SNHLY, CDR2 FYNNEI. The CDR3 is 13 amino acids. Between the trimmed V and J ends, which lost 4 bases and 7 bases, there was a span of 13 bases. The CDR3 loop reads CASSVSGRSGYTF. CDR3 DNA sequence: TGTGCCAGCAGTGTGTCAGGGAGAAGTGGCTACACCTTC.

This clonotype was counted between two and nine times. The V and J genes are TRBV11-2 and TRBJ2-7; 8 bases match TRBD1. Unmatched junction bases numbered 11, after V lost 5 bases and J lost 2 bases. The CDR3 is made up of 16 amino acids. Germline assignment: CDR1 SGHAT and CDR2 FQNNGV. This CDR3 is CASSPTRGQETYEQYF. The CDR3 nucleotides read TGTGCCAGCAGCCCCACGAGGGGACAGGAGACCTACGAGCAGTACTTC.

The V gene is TRBV5-1, the J gene TRBJ1-2; D unclear. Trimming removed 2 bases from V and 6 bases from J, with 8 bases in between. Germline V lookup: CDR1 SGHRS, CDR2 YFSETQ. The CDR3 is 12 residues long. CDR3 sequence (DNA): TGCGCCAGCAGCTTTCCCGGCAATGGCTACACCTTC. Translating it yields CASSFPGNGYTF.

This clonotype was counted a few times. J is TRBJ2-1 and V is TRBV7-2; D is unclear. The CDR3 spans 12 residues. V was shortened by 5 bases and J by 9 bases, with 11 bases between the two germline ends. Looked up from germline, CDR1 is SGHTA and CDR2 is FQGNSA. The CDR3 here is CASSLWGGEQFF. In DNA form, the CDR3 reads TGTGCCAGCAGCCTTTGGGGTGGTGAGCAGTTCTTC. Together with reference TRBV7-2 and TRBJ2-1, the CDR3 gives the full variable domain: GAGVSQSPSNKVTEKGKDVELRCDPISGHTALYWYRQSLGQGLEFLIYFQGNSAPDKSGLPSDRFSAERTGGSVSTLTIQRTQQEDSAVYLCASSLWGGEQFFGPGTRLTVL.

This clonotype was found a few times. V is TRBV28 and J is TRBJ2-2; D is possibly TRBD2 (5 bases). V dropped 8 bases and J dropped 2 bases, with 6 bases sitting between them. This CDR3 comprises 12 residues. Germline V gene lookup returns CDR1 MDHEN and CDR2 SYDVKM. CDR3 sequence (DNA): TGTGCCAGCGAGGGTAACACCGGGGAGCTGTTTTTT. This sequence encodes CASEGNTGELFF.

This clonotype was detected only a few times. The chain employs TRBV11-2 and TRBJ1-4, with a possible D match to TRBD1 (6 bases). Germline CDR1 is SGHAT and CDR2 is FQNNGV. Trimming cost V 4 bases and J 11 bases, with 17 bases left between them. The CDR3 has 14 amino acids. Here the CDR3 reads CASSSTGTELKLFF. In DNA, the CDR3 is TGTGCCAGCAGCTCCACAGGGACGGAACTGAAACTGTTTTTT.

CDR3: CASSLVGGLNTGELFF. CDR3 sequence (DNA): TGTGCCAGCAGTTTAGTGGGGGGCCTTAACACCGGGGAGCTGTTTTTT. The chain carries TRBV12-3 or TRBV12-4 and TRBJ2-2; D is possibly TRBD1 or TRBD2 (6 bases each). This CDR3 spans 16 amino acids. V lost 1 base and J 2 bases, leaving 11 bases between the germline ends.

About this clonotype: A clone one base away is much larger, so this may be a read error. The rearrangement links TRBV3-1 to TRBJ2-3, with D tentatively TRBD1 or TRBD2 (5 bases each). CDR1 LGHDT and CDR2 YNNKEL come from the germline V gene (reference sequence). The CDR3 is 14 amino acids. Here the CDR3 reads CVSSQGPSTDTQYF. The CDR3 DNA sequence: TGTGTCAGCAGCCAGGGACCCAGCACAGATACGCAGTATTTT.

In its sample, this clonotype was seen many times. The V gene is TRBV2, the J gene TRBJ2-7; 8 bases match TRBD1. Trimming removed 8 bases from V and 6 bases from J; junction bases left unmatched: 9. The V gene's germline CDR1 is SNHLY and CDR2 FYNNEI. The CDR3 sequence is 13 residues long. The CDR3 region has the DNA TGTGCCAGCCGTTCGGACAGGGCCGGCGAGCAGTACTTC. This gives the protein CASRSDRAGEQYF.

The rearrangement uses TRBV30 and TRBJ1-5; D may be TRBD1 (5 bases). From germline, CDR1 is GTSNPN and CDR2 SVGIG (reference sequence). The CDR3 is 13 residues long. Between the trimmed V and J ends, which lost 4 bases and 4 bases, there was a span of 11 bases. The CDR3 region is CAWNLDRNQPQHF. In DNA form, the CDR3 reads TGTGCCTGGAACCTTGACAGAAATCAGCCCCAGCATTTT. Full variable domain (rest looked up from reference TRBV30 and TRBJ1-5): SQTIHQWPATLVQPVGSPLSLECTVEGTSNPNLYWYRQAAGRGLQLLFYSVGIGQISSEVPQNLSASRPQDRQFILSSKKLLLSDSGFYLCAWNLDRNQPQHFGDGTRLSIL.

This clonotype was observed a handful of times. V gene TRBV7-3 combines with J gene TRBJ2-3; D is unresolved. Germline V CDR1 and CDR2: SGHTA, FQGTGA. This CDR3 has 13 amino acids. V gave up 1 base and J gave up 6 bases, with 8 bases separating them. In DNA, the CDR3 is TGTGCCAGCAGCTTAAGGATCACGGATACGCAGTATTTT. As protein: CASSLRITDTQYF.

This clonotype has a handful of counts. The rearrangement links TRBV12-3 or TRBV12-4 to TRBJ2-1; TRBD1 agrees at 8 bases. V was pared by 7 bases and J by 1 base, with 6 bases of the junction left unmatched. This CDR3 is built from 15 residues. As DNA, the CDR3 is TGTGCCAGCAACAACAGACAGGGGTCCTACAATGAGCAGTTCTTC. This codes for CASNNRQGSYNEQFF.

Only a few counts were recorded for this clonotype. V is TRBV12-3 or TRBV12-4 and J is TRBJ2-3, with D perhaps TRBD1 (6 bases). The CDR3 has 14 residues. V was cut by 6 bases and J by 0 bases, with 10 bases left in between. CDR3 amino acids: CASSRGQSTDTQYF. For the CDR3, the DNA is TGTGCCAGCAGCCGTGGACAGAGCACAGATACGCAGTATTTT.

This clonotype occurred many times. The chain has TRBV2 and TRBJ2-2; D not certain. CDR1 is SNHLY, CDR2 FYNNEI, per germline. This CDR3 is built from 13 residues. V was trimmed by 6 bases and J by 2 bases, leaving 7 bases between them. The CDR3 reads CASRVSNTGELFF. The CDR3 region has the DNA TGTGCCAGCAGGGTCTCAAACACCGGGGAGCTGTTTTTT. Based on the CDR3 plus reference TRBV2 and TRBJ2-2, the full variable domain is EPEVTQTPSHQVTQMGQEVILRCVPISNHLYFYWYRQILGQKVEFLVSFYNNEISEKSEIFDDQFSVERPDGSNFTLKIRSTKLEDSAMYFCASRVSNTGELFFGEGSRLTVL.

This clonotype was observed many times. This sequence joins TRBV10-3 and TRBJ2-1, with a possible D match to TRBD1 (6 bases). CDR1 and CDR2 from the germline V gene are ENHRY and SYGVKD. The CDR3 covers 16 residues. The ends were cut back, 6 bases at V and 7 bases at J, with 22 bases in the middle. The CDR3 DNA follows: TGTGCCATCAGCCCCCCCAGGGGCCCCGAGGGGAATGAGCAGTTCTTC. Translating gives CAISPPRGPEGNEQFF.

The genes are TRBV12-3 or TRBV12-4 and TRBJ1-5; 9 bases line up with TRBD1. CDR3 length: 15 amino acids. After removal of 6 bases from V and 5 bases from J, the junction contained 8 bases not matched to a gene. The CDR3 sequence is CASRLGQGSYQPQHF. For the CDR3, the DNA is TGTGCCAGCAGACTGGGACAGGGATCTTATCAGCCCCAGCATTTT.

This clonotype has only a few counts. The CDR3 here is CASSDPNSYEQYF. The CDR3 nucleotides read TGTGCCAGCAGTGACCCAAACTCCTACGAGCAGTACTTC. The rearrangement uses TRBV6-1 and TRBJ2-7; D remains ambiguous. The CDR3 extends over 13 amino acids. V lost 3 bases to trimming and J lost 0 bases, with 6 bases between them. Per germline, CDR1 MNHNS and CDR2 SASEGT.

V is TRBV3-1 and J is TRBJ2-7; 9 nucleotides agree with TRBD1. Germline CDR1 reads LGHDT; CDR2 reads YNNKEL (reference sequence). The CDR3 covers 14 residues. The trim removed 4 bases at V and 5 bases at J, leaving 6 bases unmatched. This CDR3 is CASSLGTGSNEQYF. The CDR3 DNA reads TGTGCCAGCAGCCTTGGGACAGGGTCGAACGAGCAGTACTTC.

This clonotype was seen repeatedly, ten times or more. The chain links TRBV3-1 to TRBJ1-1; D is uncertain. Deletions cut 1 base from V and 1 base from J, with 7 bases between. This CDR3 has 14 residues. Looked up from germline, CDR1 is LGHDT and CDR2 is YNNKEL (reference sequence). CDR3: CASSQGRENTEAFF. Written as DNA, the CDR3 is TGTGCCAGCAGCCAAGGGAGGGAGAACACTGAAGCTTTCTTT.

This chain links TRBV11-2 with TRBJ2-7; no clear D gene. V dropped 5 bases and J dropped 7 bases, with 9 bases sitting between them. This CDR3 contains 11 residues. The germline gives CDR1 SGHAT, CDR2 FQNNGV. CDR3 bases: TGTGCCAGCAGCCCCCTTCATGAGCAGTACTTC. This codes for CASSPLHEQYF. The full variable domain, in which reference TRBV11-2 and TRBJ2-7 provide the parts outside the CDR3, is EAGVAQSPRYKIIEKRQSVAFWCNPISGHATLYWYQQILGQGPKLLIQFQNNGVVDDSQLPKDRFSAERLKGVDSTLKIQPAKLEDSAVYLCASSPLHEQYFGPGTRLTVT.

V and J are TRBV6-4 and TRBJ2-1, with D possibly TRBD1 on 5 matching bases. CDR1 is MRHNA, CDR2 SNTAGT, per germline. The germline V and J ends were trimmed by 0 bases and 0 bases, with 6 bases remaining between them. The CDR3 length is 15 residues. CDR3 sequence: CASSDSRGSYNEQFF. DNA for the CDR3: TGTGCCAGCAGTGACTCAAGGGGCTCCTACAATGAGCAGTTCTTC.